Each of the 27 T cell receptor beta chains below was sequenced from the same sample in a study of T cells after yellow fever vaccination. TCRdb reanalysed the 5' RACE reads using MiXCR and keeps one entry per CDR3 protein. In the table there are fewer than 400,000 distinct CDR3 sequences, 6.2% of which are singletons. Sequenced material: PBMCs, taken 5 days after the yellow fever booster vaccination. These receptors all stem from a man under 40 who received the YFV17D yellow fever vaccine.

The CDR3 loop reads CASSLRRGRGSSEAFF. DNA of the CDR3: TGTGCCAGCAGCTTAAGGAGGGGCAGGGGGTCCTCTGAAGCTTTCTTT. The rearrangement joins TRBV7-2 to TRBJ1-1; 7 positions agree with TRBD1. This CDR3 spans 16 amino acids. Germline assignment: CDR1 SGHTA and CDR2 FQGNSA. V dropped 2 bases and J dropped 6; count of bases not matched to a gene: 12.

This clonotype was observed a handful of times. This rearrangement joins TRBV7-3 to TRBJ2-1; no definite D call. The CDR3 runs 13 residues. Between the trimmed V and J ends, which lost 5 bases and 7 bases, there was a span of 12 bases. Germline CDR1 SGHTA, CDR2 FQGTGA. CDR3 region: CASSPLARNEQFF. The CDR3 DNA is TGTGCCAGCAGCCCCTTGGCCAGGAATGAGCAGTTCTTC.

This clonotype appeared many times. J is TRBJ2-2 and V is TRBV6-1, with D unclear. Trimming took 1 base from V and 4 from J, leaving 4 bases between them. This CDR3 region has 13 residues. Germline lookup yields CDR1 MNHNS and CDR2 SASEGT. The DNA of the CDR3 is TGTGCCAGCAGTGAAGTAGGCACCGGGGAGCTGTTTTTT. As protein: CASSEVGTGELFF.

This clonotype showed up just a few times. The chain recombines TRBV5-7 with TRBJ2-5, with 9 bases lining up with TRBD2. TRBV5-7 is an open reading frame whose function is uncertain. The CDR3 has 17 residues. V was clipped by 4 bases and J by 0 bases; unmatched bases: 10. CDR3 nucleotides: TGTGCCAGCAGCCTAACGTTGGTAGCGGGGGACCAAGAGACCCAGTACTTC. This translates into CASSLTLVAGDQETQYF.

This clonotype was detected many times. The J gene is TRBJ1-6, the V gene TRBV20-1; a weak D match, TRBD1 (5 bases). V was pared by 5 bases and J by 13 bases, with 18 bases between. The CDR3 is 13 amino acids. Germline values: CDR1 DFQATT, CDR2 SNEGSKA (reference sequence). The CDR3 loop is CSAQRGPNLPLHF. CDR3 in DNA: TGCAGTGCTCAAAGGGGACCGAACCTTCCCCTCCACTTT.

This clonotype came up many times. V and J are TRBV4-3 and TRBJ2-7; the match to TRBD1 covers 9 bases. CDR1 is LGHNA and CDR2 is YSLEER in the germline V gene. V shed 3 bases, J shed 5 bases, and the junction held 5 bases outside the gene matches. The CDR3 spans 14 residues. CDR3 loop: CASSQTGGNDEQYF. CDR3 in DNA: TGCGCCAGCAGCCAGACAGGGGGGAACGACGAGCAGTACTTC.

This clonotype showed up many times. The chain couples TRBV14 to TRBJ2-3; no clear D. This CDR3 has 14 amino acids. CDR1 is SGHDN, CDR2 FVKESK, per germline. V gave up 4 bases and J gave up 3 bases, with 11 bases separating them. CDR3 nucleotides: TGTGCCAGCAGCCCTCAGACTCGAACAGATACGCAGTATTTT. It encodes CASSPQTRTDTQYF.

This clonotype showed up just a few times. J is TRBJ1-5 and V is TRBV28; a weak D match, TRBD1 (6 bases). This CDR3 spans 14 amino acids. The ends were cut back, 3 bases at V and 6 bases at J, with 12 bases in the middle. Germline assignment: CDR1 MDHEN and CDR2 SYDVKM. The CDR3 here is CASSFRQVGQPQHF. For the CDR3, the DNA is TGTGCCAGCAGTTTCCGACAGGTGGGTCAGCCCCAGCATTTT.

This clonotype has just a few counts. V usage is TRBV6-1 and J usage is TRBJ1-6, with TRBD1 as a possible D gene (5 bases). The CDR3 consists of 16 residues. Germline CDR1 is MNHNS and CDR2 is SASEGT. The germline V and J ends were trimmed by 5 bases and 4 bases, with 15 bases remaining between them. CDR3 sequence reads: CASSLGERLYNSPLHF. CDR3 nucleotides: TGTGCCAGCAGTCTAGGGGAAAGGCTGTATAATTCACCCCTCCACTTT.

The table lists this clonotype with a few counts. The genes are TRBV7-2 and TRBJ2-3; the match to TRBD2 covers 10 bases. V lost 1 base and J lost 2; bases outside the gene matches: 3. CDR1 SGHTA and CDR2 FQGNSA come from the germline V gene. The CDR3 extends over 16 amino acids. In DNA, the CDR3 is TGTGCCAGCAGCTTAGAACTAGCGGGAATCACAGATACGCAGTATTTT. Protein: CASSLELAGITDTQYF. The variable domain in full, with the rest retrieved from reference TRBV7-2 and TRBJ2-3, is GAGVSQSPSNKVTEKGKDVELRCDPISGHTALYWYRQSLGQGLEFLIYFQGNSAPDKSGLPSDRFSAERTGGSVSTLTIQRTQQEDSAVYLCASSLELAGITDTQYFGPGTRLTVL.

The chain combines TRBV10-3 with TRBJ2-1; TRBD2 agrees at 7 bases. V gave up 8 bases and J gave up 7 bases; unmatched junction bases: 14. CDR1 and CDR2 (germline): ENHRY, SYGVKD. The CDR3 is 15 amino acids. CDR3: CAIRPEGGTWNEQFF. The CDR3 DNA sequence: TGTGCCATCCGTCCAGAGGGAGGGACCTGGAATGAGCAGTTCTTC.

This rearrangement joins TRBV24-1 to TRBJ2-2; D possibly corresponds to TRBD1 (5 bases). This CDR3 is built from 14 residues. Per germline, CDR1 KGHDR and CDR2 SFDVKD. Trimming took off 3 bases at V and 6 bases at J, with 10 bases between the two ends. The DNA for the CDR3 is TGTGCCACCAGTGATGGGGCAGCAGCCGGGGAGCTGTTTTTT. Encoded protein: CATSDGAAAGELFF.

There are many counts of this clonotype. The gene calls are TRBV20-1 and TRBJ1-2; TRBD1 agrees at 8 bases. The CDR3 length is 11 residues. Germline V gene data show CDR1 as DFQATT and CDR2 as SNEGSKA (reference sequence). Unmatched junction bases numbered 3, after V lost 6 bases and J lost 6 bases. Here the CDR3 reads CSAPGGHGYTF. The CDR3 DNA follows: TGCAGTGCCCCAGGGGGCCATGGCTACACCTTC.

The chain is built from TRBV20-1 and TRBJ2-2, with 9 bases identical to TRBD2. The CDR3 contains 14 residues. J was trimmed by 7 bases and V by 3 bases; bases with no gene match: 6. Germline CDR1 and CDR2: DFQATT and SNEGSKA (reference sequence). The CDR3 protein is CSASPSGKVGELFF. The CDR3 DNA reads TGCAGTGCTAGTCCTAGCGGGAAAGTCGGGGAGCTGTTTTTT.

This clonotype turned up a few times. The J gene is TRBJ2-2, the V gene TRBV5-6; 12 nucleotides line up with TRBD2. Germline V gene lookup returns CDR1 SGHDT and CDR2 YYEEEE. The CDR3 consists of 16 residues. Losses at the gene ends were 3 bases for V and 5 bases for J; bases not matched to a gene: 5. CDR3 DNA sequence: TGTGCCAGCAGCTCAGGCCTAGCGGGAGGGACCGGGGAGCTGTTTTTT. It translates to CASSSGLAGGTGELFF.

This clonotype has a handful of counts. This chain uses TRBV6-5 with TRBJ2-2, with D unresolved. The length of the CDR3 is 12 residues. Trimming removed 4 bases at V and 3 bases at J, with 3 bases between. The germline V gene encodes CDR1 MNHEY and CDR2 SVGAGI. CDR3 loop: CASSSHTGELFF. The CDR3 DNA reads TGTGCCAGCAGTTCCCACACCGGGGAGCTGTTTTTT.

This clonotype was observed at least ten times. The genes are TRBV6-2 or TRBV6-3 and TRBJ2-1, with TRBD2 matching over 11 bases. CDR1 is MNHEY and CDR2 is SVGEGT in the germline V gene. V gave up 2 bases and J gave up 1 base; unmatched junction bases: 13. The CDR3 has 20 residues. The DNA for the CDR3 is TGTGCCAGCAGTTACAGTAGCGGGAGGGCTAGGTCGGGGTCCTACAATGAGCAGTTCTTC. It yields the protein CASSYSSGRARSGSYNEQFF.

This clonotype was seen a few times. CDR3 protein: CASSLPGTSSNEQFF. DNA of the CDR3: TGTGCCAGCAGTTTGCCCGGGACTAGTTCCAATGAGCAGTTCTTC. V is TRBV12-3 or TRBV12-4 and J is TRBJ2-1; 8 bases agree with TRBD2. V lost 3 bases, J lost 6 bases, and 7 bases stayed unmatched. The CDR3 is made up of 15 amino acids.

This chain connects TRBV28 to TRBJ2-7; tentatively, D is TRBD1 (5 bases). This CDR3 has 13 residues. Germline loops: CDR1 MDHEN, CDR2 SYDVKM. Between the trimmed V and J ends, which lost 2 bases and 7 bases, there was a span of 12 bases. DNA for the CDR3: TGTGCCAGCAGTTTAGGCAGGGTGGAAGAGCAGTACTTC. Protein: CASSLGRVEEQYF. Together with reference TRBV28 and TRBJ2-7, the CDR3 gives the full variable domain: DVKVTQSSRYLVKRTGEKVFLECVQDMDHENMFWYRQDPGLGLRLIYFSYDVKMKEKGDIPEGYSVSREKKERFSLILESASTNQTSMYLCASSLGRVEEQYFGPGTRLTVT.

This clonotype was seen a handful of times. This rearrangement joins TRBV6-4 to TRBJ2-2, with 7 bases matching TRBD2. The ends lost 5 bases at V and 6 bases at J; junction bases unmatched: 3. The germline V gene encodes CDR1 MRHNA and CDR2 SNTAGT. The CDR3 totals 13 residues. The CDR3, as DNA: TGTGCCAGCAGTATCGCGGGAGCCGGGGAGCTGTTTTTT. Amino acids: CASSIAGAGELFF.

The rearrangement joins TRBV28 to TRBJ2-6; D may be TRBD1 (5 bases). The CDR3 covers 20 residues. From germline, CDR1 is MDHEN and CDR2 SYDVKM. CDR3 sequence reads: CATRRQGWADPLSGANVLTF. The CDR3 DNA reads as TGTGCTACTCGAAGGCAGGGATGGGCGGATCCCCTCTCTGGGGCCAACGTCCTGACTTTC.

This clonotype was seen ten or more times. The DNA for the CDR3 is TGTGCCATCAGTGAGTCGAGCGGGAGGGCCCTAGAGACCCAGTACTTC. It specifies CAISESSGRALETQYF. This chain links TRBV10-3 with TRBJ2-5, with 10 bases lining up with TRBD2. Per germline, CDR1 ENHRY and CDR2 SYGVKD. After removal of 0 bases from V and 4 bases from J, the junction contained 5 bases not matched to a gene. The CDR3 spans 16 residues.

This clonotype was detected ten times or more. The rearrangement joins TRBV7-9 to TRBJ2-3; 11 nucleotides agree with TRBD2. After removal of 1 base from V and 1 base from J, the junction contained 1 base not matched to a gene. This CDR3 region has 16 residues. Germline CDR1 SEHNR, CDR2 FQNEAQ (reference sequence). The CDR3 region is CASSLGTSGRTDTQYF. CDR3 nucleotide sequence: TGTGCCAGCAGCTTAGGGACTAGCGGGCGCACAGATACGCAGTATTTT.

The sample holds many counts of this clonotype. The chain is built from TRBV7-3 and TRBJ2-5; the match to TRBD2 covers 9 bases. There are 13 residues in the CDR3. The germline V gene encodes CDR1 SGHTA and CDR2 FQGTGA. The chain's CDR3 is CASSAGGQETQYF. CDR3 coding DNA: TGTGCGAGCTCCGCGGGGGGGCAAGAGACCCAGTACTTC.

The table lists this clonotype with many counts. This chain uses TRBV7-2 with TRBJ1-5; D call uncertain. The CDR3 totals 13 residues. Germline lookup yields CDR1 SGHTA and CDR2 FQGNSA. The V end lost 2 bases, the J end lost 9 bases, and 11 bases lay between the germline ends. This chain's CDR3 is CASSLTPGLPQHF. The CDR3 region has the DNA TGTGCCAGCAGCTTAACTCCCGGTTTGCCCCAGCATTTT.

The V and J genes are TRBV6-5 and TRBJ2-5; the match to TRBD2 covers 8 bases. Germline CDR1 and CDR2: MNHEY and SVGAGI. The V and J ends lost 1 base and 7 bases, in that order; junction bases with no gene match: 5. This CDR3 contains 14 residues. CDR3 DNA: TGTGCCAGCAGTTACTGGGGACTAGATGGGACCCAGTACTTC. As protein: CASSYWGLDGTQYF.

The rearrangement uses TRBV6-2 or TRBV6-3 and TRBJ2-3; D is uncertain. V was trimmed by 2 bases and J by 7 bases, leaving 10 bases between them. Germline CDR1 MNHEY, CDR2 SVGEGT. CDR3 length equals 13 residues. CDR3 sequence (DNA): TGTGCCAGCAGTTACGCTCCCCCGAATACGCAGTATTTT. Translated: CASSYAPPNTQYF.